The T cell receptor (beta chain) described here comes from a study of T cells in Graves' hyperthyroidism and ophthalmopathy. Each person with ophthalmopathy scored at least 3 on the Clinical Activity Score, reached NOSPECS grade 4 or higher, and had been ill under 3 months. The TCR beta CDR3 regions underwent amplification using RNA transcripts as the source. Initially, a first-round RT-PCR of the TCR CDR3 employed the HTBI primer set. TCRdb called the multiplex PCR reads again in MiXCR, with one record for every CDR3 protein. The sample has roughly 600,000 distinct CDR3 sequences, approximately 15% seen once; the top ten hold around 13%. This clonotype was detected many times. Germline loops: CDR1 SGDLS, CDR2 YYNGEE. The ends were cut back, 3 bases at V and 5 bases at J, with 12 bases in the middle. The CDR3 spans 13 residues.

The V gene is TRBV9, the J gene TRBJ2-7; D is unclear. The receptor's source is a woman aged 50 to 60 with Graves' ophthalmopathy. Sequenced input: blood. This CDR3 reads CASSESEVNEQYF. CDR3 nucleotide sequence: TGTGCCAGCAGCGAGAGTGAGGTCAACGAGCAGTACTTC.